The rows below give T cell receptor beta chains drawn from one sample of a study of graft-versus-host responses after intestinal transplantation. Only in-frame clones appear in the TCRdb table, and some are missing; sequencing was by immunoSEQ multiplex PCR. The data contain 95,000 to 150,000 clones, 85% to 95% of them singletons. For these TCRs, the target antigens are not known. The specimen comprised unstimulated CD8+ T cells sorted from spleen or lymph node cells, sampled before intestinal transplant. Every receptor here comes from a human donor who received an intestinal transplant. CDR3s include the opening cysteine and the closing phenylalanine or tryptophan. A D gene is named only where the DNA matches it firmly. Expanded clones are given a class, and other clones once, few, many or no size at all.

TRBJ1-1,NA,14,NA,TRBV19,TGTGCCAGTAGTATAGGTGCAGAGAACACTGAAGCTTTCTTT,CASSIGAENTEAFF
TRBJ1-5,TRBD1,14,once,TRBV28,TGTGCCAGCAGTTTAAGGACAGGGGAACAGCCCCAGCATTTT,CASSLRTGEQPQHF
TRBJ2-7,NA,11,NA,TRBV7-8,TGTGCCAGCAGCTTAACTTACGAGCAGTACTTC,CASSLTYEQYF
TRBJ2-6,NA,15,NA,TRBV27,TGTGCCAGCAGTTTGGCCCGGTCTGGGGCCAACGTCCTGACTTTC,CASSLARSGANVLTF
TRBJ1-1,NA,16,NA,TRBV5-6,TGTGCCAGCAGCTTGCCAGGGTTCGGTGGGTTCACTGAAGCTTTCTTT,CASSLPGFGGFTEAFF
TRBJ1-5,NA,12,NA,TRBV30,TGTGCCTGGAGTAGGGGGAATCAGCCCCAGCATTTT,CAWSRGNQPQHF
TRBJ1-5,TRBD1,16,NA,TRBV28,TGTGCCAGCAGCCCATTGAGGACAGGGACCAATCAGCCCCAGCATTTT,CASSPLRTGTNQPQHF
TRBJ1-5,NA,16,NA,TRBV13,TGTGCCAGCACCCGGGGGGACGGCAATAGCAATCAGCCCCAGCATTTT,CASTRGDGNSNQPQHF
TRBJ2-1,TRBD2,14,NA,TRBV19,TGTGCCAGTAGTATAGCGGGAGGGCGCAATGAGCAGTTCTTC,CASSIAGGRNEQFF
TRBJ2-7,TRBD1,13,NA,TRBV29-1,TGCAGCGTTGAAGATGGGACAGCCTACGAGCAGTACTTC,CSVEDGTAYEQYF
TRBJ2-7,NA,11,NA,TRBV28,TGTGCCAGCAGTTCCGGACCCCAGCAGTACTTC,CASSSGPQQYF
TRBJ2-7,NA,14,NA,TRBV7-8,TGTGCCAGCAGCTTACGGGACACCAACTACGAGCAGTACTTC,CASSLRDTNYEQYF
TRBJ2-3,NA,13,NA,TRBV14,TGTGCCAGCAGCCAGGTGGGCACAGATACGCAGTATTTT,CASSQVGTDTQYF
TRBJ2-5,TRBD2,16,NA,TRBV6-1,TGTGCCAGCAGTGATCCCCTAAGCGGGAGGGCAGAGACCCAGTACTTC,CASSDPLSGRAETQYF
TRBJ2-7,NA,14,NA,TRBV28,TGTGCCAGCAGTCAAACAGGGTTCGACTACGAGCAGTACTTC,CASSQTGFDYEQYF
TRBJ2-1,NA,16,NA,TRBV10-3,TGTGCCATCAGTGAGTCTACAGGGAATTTCCTTAATGAGCAGTTCTTC,CAISESTGNFLNEQFF
TRBJ2-2,NA,17,NA,TRBV11-1,TGTGCCAGCAGCTTAGTGGACAGCCGAGTTTTCACCGGGGAGCTGTTTTTT,CASSLVDSRVFTGELFF
TRBJ2-3,TRBD2,16,NA,TRBV7-2,TGTGCCAGCAGCCCATCACTAGCGGGAGGGACAGATACGCAGTATTTT,CASSPSLAGGTDTQYF
TRBJ1-2,NA,13,NA,TRBV18,TGTGCCAGCTCACCGGACGAGGAGGATGGCTACACCTTC,CASSPDEEDGYTF
TRBJ2-7,NA,14,NA,TRBV5-6,TGTGCCAGCAGCTCAGGTGGGGAATTCTACGAGCAGTACTTC,CASSSGGEFYEQYF
TRBJ1-1,NA,15,NA,TRBV5-8,TGTGCCAGCAGCCGCGACAGGCCGGGGAACACTGAAGCTTTCTTT,CASSRDRPGNTEAFF
TRBJ2-7,NA,16,NA,TRBV4-1,TGCGCCAGCAGCCAAGAATCCACTAGCCTAGCCTACGAGCAGTACTTC,CASSQESTSLAYEQYF
TRBJ2-1,NA,13,NA,TRBV2,TGTGCCAGCAGTGGCAGGGAGAACAATGAGCAGTTCTTC,CASSGRENNEQFF
TRBJ1-6,NA,15,NA,TRBV27,TGTGCCAGCAGTTTATCATGGTCGAATAATTCACCCCTCCACTTT,CASSLSWSNNSPLHF
TRBJ2-7,NA,12,NA,TRBV11-2,TGTGCCAGCAGCTTGGACAACTACGAGCAGTACTTC,CASSLDNYEQYF
TRBJ1-5,NA,16,NA,TRBV4-1,TGCGCCAGCAGCCAAGAAAGGGAAAGGGACAATCAGCCCCAGCATTTT,CASSQERERDNQPQHF
TRBJ1-1,NA,14,NA,TRBV7-9,TGTGCCAGCAGCCTTAGCAGGGTAGGGGAAAAAGCTTTCTTT,CASSLSRVGEKAFF
TRBJ2-7,TRBD2,13,once,TRBV28,TGTGCCACCAGTAGCGGGAGTTTCAGAGAGCAGTACTTC,CATSSGSFREQYF
TRBJ1-2,NA,14,NA,TRBV4-1,TGCGCCAGCAGCCAAGATCGGGGGAACTATGGCTACACCTTC,CASSQDRGNYGYTF
TRBJ2-2,NA,14,once,TRBV4-2,TGTGCCAGTAAACCGGCCGTGATTGGGGGGGAGCTGTTTTTT,CASKPAVIGGELFF